The 18 T cell receptor beta chains given below trace back to one sample, sequenced in a study of T-cell memory formation after mild COVID-19. TCRdb redid the calling of the 5' RACE reads with MiXCR, one entry per CDR3 protein. The table has under 250,000 distinct CDR3 sequences, approximately 9% seen once. The sample was PBMCs or a T cell subset sorted from them (not recorded which). The receptors come from a man between 18 and 29 years old who had mild COVID-19 (a few samples of this study predate the infection). Cell type and time point are not known.

This chain links TRBV10-3 with TRBJ2-2; D is unclear. The germline V gene encodes CDR1 ENHRY and CDR2 SYGVKD. The length of the CDR3 is 16 residues. V shed 0 bases and J shed 5 bases, with 13 bases lying between them. For the CDR3, the DNA is TGTGCCATCAGTGAGTCAACATTAAGGGAAACCGGGGAGCTGTTTTTT. Amino acid sequence: CAISESTLRETGELFF.

This clonotype showed up just a few times. The V and J genes are TRBV7-2 and TRBJ2-5; D possibly corresponds to TRBD2 (6 bases). Germline V gives CDR1 SGHTA, CDR2 FQGNSA. Trimming stripped 3 bases from V and 5 bases from J, with 16 bases between. The CDR3 contains 15 residues. DNA of the CDR3: TGTGCCAGCAGCTTGCCCGGGGGAGGCACGGAGACCCAGTACTTC. Translation: CASSLPGGGTETQYF. The complete variable domain, with remaining parts taken from reference TRBV7-2 and TRBJ2-5, reads GAGVSQSPSNKVTEKGKDVELRCDPISGHTALYWYRQSLGQGLEFLIYFQGNSAPDKSGLPSDRFSAERTGGSVSTLTIQRTQQEDSAVYLCASSLPGGGTETQYFGPGTRLLVL.

This clonotype has only a few counts. The V gene is TRBV27, the J gene TRBJ2-7; the D is unclear. V shed 3 bases and J shed 0 bases, with 9 bases lying between them. Germline loops: CDR1 MNHEY, CDR2 SMNVEV (reference sequence). The CDR3 runs to 14 residues. The CDR3 DNA follows: TGTGCCAGCAGTTTCTTGGGTAGCTCCTACGAGCAGTACTTC. Protein product: CASSFLGSSYEQYF.

This chain links TRBV18 with TRBJ1-1; 10 positions match TRBD1. Germline V gene data show CDR1 as KGHSH and CDR2 as LQKENI. Unmatched junction bases numbered 11, after V lost 6 bases and J lost 10 bases. The CDR3 contains 14 residues. The CDR3 protein is CASSKDRGDEGAFF. DNA of the CDR3: TGTGCCAGCTCCAAGGACAGGGGGGATGAAGGAGCTTTCTTT.

There are many counts of this clonotype. The chain carries TRBV4-2 and TRBJ2-7; 7 positions agree with TRBD1. The CDR3 length is 15 residues. Germline V lookup: CDR1 LGHNA, CDR2 YNFKEQ. J was trimmed by 6 bases and V by 1 base; bases with no gene match: 9. The CDR3 DNA is TGTGCCAGCAGCCAAGGAATGAGGGGGCTAGGCGAGCAGTACTTC. This gives the protein CASSQGMRGLGEQYF.

This clonotype was seen a few times. The V gene is TRBV4-2, the J gene TRBJ2-5, with D uncertain. Germline-derived CDR1 and CDR2 are LGHNA and YNFKEQ. The CDR3 length is 15 residues. V was pared by 0 bases and J by 6 bases, with 14 bases between. The CDR3 DNA reads TGTGCCAGCAGCCAAGATAGGGCCCGCGAGCAGACCCAGTACTTC. Encoded protein: CASSQDRAREQTQYF.

A few counts support this clonotype. V gene TRBV6-5 combines with J gene TRBJ2-7, with TRBD2 identical over 8 bases. The CDR3 spans 13 residues. V lost 10 bases, J lost 0 bases, and 5 bases stayed unmatched. Germline lookup yields CDR1 MNHEY and CDR2 SVGAGI. CDR3 region: CATRGGGSYEQYF. DNA of the CDR3: TGTGCCACACGGGGGGGCGGCTCCTACGAGCAGTACTTC.

This clonotype was detected a few times. The chain links TRBV12-3 or TRBV12-4 to TRBJ2-6; the D gene is possibly TRBD2 (6 bases). The CDR3 is 14 amino acids. The V end lost 6 bases, the J end lost 2 bases, and 8 bases lay between the germline ends. The CDR3 loop is CASSWEAGANVLTF. The CDR3 DNA follows: TGTGCCAGCAGCTGGGAGGCTGGGGCCAACGTCCTGACTTTC.

As for this clonotype: A much larger clone lies a single base off, so this may be a read error. The chain combines TRBV5-1 with TRBJ1-5; D perhaps matches TRBD1 (5 bases). This CDR3 is 14 amino acids long. CDR1 and CDR2 (germline): SGHRS, YFSETQ. DNA for the CDR3: TGCGCCAGCAGCTTAGGGACGGGGAATCAGCCCCATCATTTT. It translates to CASSLGTGNQPHHF.

This clonotype has more than one count but fewer than ten. The chain links TRBV6-5 to TRBJ2-2, with D possibly matching TRBD1 (5 bases). Deletions cut 5 bases from V and 8 bases from J, with 12 bases between. This CDR3 region has 13 residues. Germline V gives CDR1 MNHEY, CDR2 SVGAGI. The chain's CDR3 is CASSREYRGELFF. In DNA form, the CDR3 reads TGTGCCAGCAGTAGAGAATACAGGGGGGAGCTGTTTTTT.

This rearrangement joins TRBV7-9 to TRBJ1-1; possible D gene TRBD1, 6 bases. The CDR3 length is 15 residues. CDR1 and CDR2 from the germline V gene are SEHNR and FQNEAQ (reference sequence). V shed 5 bases and J shed 0 bases, with 13 bases lying between them. Here the CDR3 reads CASSEDSLMNTEAFF. The CDR3 DNA reads as TGTGCCAGCAGCGAGGACAGTCTGATGAACACTGAAGCTTTCTTT.

This clonotype turned up a few times. The rearrangement joins TRBV4-3 to TRBJ1-4; D uncertain. The CDR3 contains 15 residues. Trimming stripped 4 bases from V and 8 bases from J, with 17 bases between. The germline gives CDR1 LGHNA, CDR2 YSLEER. The DNA for the CDR3 is TGCGCCAGCAGCCCCAAGGGAGATCGACGGGAAAAACTGTTTTTT. Translating gives CASSPKGDRREKLFF.

V is TRBV12-3 or TRBV12-4 and J is TRBJ1-1, with 7 bases fitting TRBD1. This CDR3 contains 13 residues. J gave up 6 bases and V 6 bases, and 7 bases lay outside the gene matches. CDR3: CASRGTGVSEAFF. CDR3 nucleotide sequence: TGTGCCAGCAGGGGCACAGGGGTCTCTGAAGCTTTCTTT.

At least ten counts were recorded for this clonotype. This chain joins TRBV5-1 and TRBJ1-6; perhaps TRBD1 as D (6 bases). Germline CDR1 reads SGHRS; CDR2 reads YFSETQ. The V end lost 4 bases, the J end lost 5 bases, and 10 bases lay between the germline ends. CDR3 length: 14 residues. This CDR3 reads CASSAGDNNSPLHF. Written as DNA, the CDR3 is TGCGCCAGCAGCGCCGGGGACAATAATTCACCCCTCCACTTT.

In its sample, this clonotype ranks as medium-sized. J is TRBJ2-1 and V is TRBV5-1, with TRBD2 matching over 11 bases. The length of the CDR3 is 17 residues. V was pared by 0 bases and J by 4 bases, with 6 bases of the junction left unmatched. Per germline, CDR1 SGHRS and CDR2 YFSETQ. CDR3 bases: TGCGCCAGCAGCTTGGCCCCCCTAGCGGGGGGTTACAATGAGCAGTTCTTC. Residues: CASSLAPLAGGYNEQFF.

CDR3 protein: CSHDREETQYF. The DNA for the CDR3 is TGCAGTCATGACAGGGAAGAGACCCAGTACTTC. The chain recombines TRBV20-1 with TRBJ2-5; 7 nucleotides match TRBD1. Trimming removed 8 bases from V and 3 bases from J; junction bases left unmatched: 3. There are 11 residues in the CDR3. The germline V gene has CDR1 DFQATT and CDR2 SNEGSKA (reference sequence).

The rearrangement uses TRBV4-1 and TRBJ1-1, with TRBD1 identical over 7 bases. V lost 3 bases and J lost 4; bases outside the gene matches: 5. CDR1 and CDR2 from the germline V gene are MGHRA and YSYEKL. The length of the CDR3 is 14 residues. CDR3 amino acids: CASSQRQGGTEAFF. The CDR3 coding sequence is TGCGCCAGCAGCCAGAGACAGGGTGGCACTGAAGCTTTCTTT.

The chain joins TRBV5-1 to TRBJ2-1; 7 bases are shared with TRBD1. Trimming at V came to 4 bases and at J to 7 bases, leaving 5 bases not matched to a gene. The CDR3 runs 13 residues. Germline V gives CDR1 SGHRS, CDR2 YFSETQ. The CDR3 region is CASSPTGLNEQFF. The CDR3 nucleotides are TGCGCCAGCAGCCCGACAGGGCTGAATGAGCAGTTCTTC.